These T cell receptor beta chains were read from a single sample in a study of control samples from healthy donors and cancer patients. Generated by immunoSEQ multiplex PCR, the TCRdb table keeps only in-frame clones and is missing some. The sample holds approximately 170,000 clones; 90% are singletons and the top ten take 1.3% to 1.5%. What was sequenced was blood. The receptors were sampled from a woman in her fifties or sixties in good health. Each CDR3 is given with its conserved first and last residue. A D gene is named only where the DNA matches it firmly. Clone size is shown for a subset of rows, as once, few, many or a class of expanded clone.

V: TRBV25-1
D: TRBD2
size: .
J: TRBJ2-7
CDR3: CASSVARASGTYEQYF
DNA: TGTGCCAGCAGTGTCGCCCGGGCTAGCGGGACCTACGAGCAGTACTTC

V: TRBV3-1/TRBV3-2
D: .
size: .
J: TRBJ1-1
CDR3: CASSQGAATEAFF
DNA: TGTGCCAGCAGCCAAGGGGCAGCCACTGAAGCTTTCTTT

V: TRBV6-5
D: .
size: .
J: TRBJ1-5
CDR3: CASRGGNQPQHF
DNA: TGTGCCAGCAGGGGTGGCAATCAGCCCCAGCATTTT

V: TRBV6-5
D: .
size: once
J: TRBJ2-7
CDR3: CASKGRRTWGQYF
DNA: TGTGCCAGCAAGGGACGTAGGACTTGGGGGCAGTACTTC

V: TRBV4-3
D: TRBD1
size: .
J: TRBJ1-1
CDR3: CASSQERSRGPTEAFF
DNA: TGCGCCAGCAGCCAAGAACGGAGCAGGGGGCCCACTGAAGCTTTCTTT

V: TRBV10-2
D: TRBD2
size: .
J: TRBJ2-2
CDR3: CASSGSGSGTGELFF
DNA: TGCGCCAGCAGTGGTAGCGGGAGTGGAACCGGGGAGCTGTTTTTT

V: TRBV6-5
D: TRBD1
size: .
J: TRBJ1-5
CDR3: CASRGQGGNQPQHF
DNA: TGTGCCAGCAGGGGACAGGGAGGGAATCAGCCCCAGCATTTT

V: TRBV3-1/TRBV3-2
D: TRBD1
size: .
J: TRBJ1-1
CDR3: CASSLHQGAPEAFF
DNA: TGTGCCAGCAGCCTCCACCAGGGGGCACCCGAAGCTTTCTTT

V: TRBV4-3
D: TRBD2
size: .
J: TRBJ2-1
CDR3: CASSQDPAGLAGGEQFF
DNA: TGCGCCAGCAGCCAAGATCCCGCGGGACTAGCGGGAGGAGAGCAGTTCTTC

V: TRBV5-1
D: TRBD2
size: .
J: TRBJ2-5
CDR3: CASSVAGGQETQYF
DNA: TGCGCCAGCAGTGTAGCGGGAGGGCAAGAGACCCAGTACTTC

V: TRBV7-2
D: .
size: .
J: TRBJ1-5
CDR3: CASSPEGVSNQPQHF
DNA: TGTGCCAGCAGTCCCGAGGGGGTCTCTAATCAGCCCCAGCATTTT

V: TRBV6-6
D: .
size: .
J: TRBJ2-2
CDR3: CASSYSTQGYTGELFF
DNA: TGTGCCAGCAGTTACTCGACTCAGGGCTACACCGGGGAGCTGTTTTTT

V: TRBV7-6
D: .
size: .
J: TRBJ1-5
CDR3: CASSLGVGGNQPQHF
DNA: TGTGCCAGCAGCTTGGGGGTTGGAGGCAATCAGCCCCAGCATTTT

V: TRBV19
D: .
size: .
J: TRBJ2-5
CDR3: CASSIPQGETQYF
DNA: TGTGCCAGTAGTATCCCACAGGGAGAGACCCAGTACTTC

V: TRBV10-1
D: TRBD2
size: few
J: TRBJ2-1
CDR3: CASPGTSGFYEQFF
DNA: TGCGCCAGCCCGGGGACTAGCGGTTTCTATGAGCAGTTCTTC

V: TRBV7-2
D: TRBD1
size: .
J: TRBJ2-5
CDR3: CASSPGQGGTGETQYF
DNA: TGTGCCAGCAGCCCCGGACAGGGGGGAACCGGAGAGACCCAGTACTTC

V: TRBV2
D: .
size: .
J: TRBJ1-2
CDR3: CASSGGPAGGYTF
DNA: TGTGCCAGCAGTGGGGGCCCCGCGGGTGGCTACACCTTC

V: TRBV28
D: TRBD1
size: .
J: TRBJ1-4
CDR3: CASRGQEGGEKLFF
DNA: TGTGCCAGCAGGGGACAGGAGGGAGGGGAAAAACTGTTTTTT

V: TRBV7-2
D: .
size: .
J: TRBJ2-2
CDR3: CASSLLTSHTGELFF
DNA: TGTGCCAGCAGCTTATTAACCAGCCACACCGGGGAGCTGTTTTTT

V: TRBV19
D: TRBD2
size: .
J: TRBJ2-3
CDR3: CASSPISGTLTDTQYF
DNA: TGTGCCAGTAGTCCGATTAGCGGGACGCTAACAGATACGCAGTATTTT

V: TRBV5-5
D: .
size: .
J: TRBJ2-7
CDR3: CASSLFPDPYEQYF
DNA: TGTGCCAGCAGCTTGTTCCCCGATCCCTACGAGCAGTACTTC

V: TRBV7-2
D: TRBD1
size: .
J: TRBJ2-7
CDR3: CASSLRGQETYEQYF
DNA: TGTGCCAGCAGCTTAAGGGGACAGGAGACCTACGAGCAGTACTTC

V: TRBV28
D: .
size: .
J: TRBJ1-2
CDR3: CASSLVPGANYGYTF
DNA: TGTGCCAGCAGTTTAGTACCGGGGGCTAACTATGGCTACACCTTC

V: TRBV28
D: TRBD1
size: .
J: TRBJ2-5
CDR3: CASRTTGAGETQYF
DNA: TGTGCCAGCAGGACAACAGGGGCGGGAGAGACCCAGTACTTC

V: TRBV27
D: TRBD2
size: .
J: TRBJ2-7
CDR3: CASSSVAGAREQYF
DNA: TGTGCCAGCAGTTCAGTAGCGGGAGCTCGGGAGCAGTACTTC

V: TRBV24-1
D: TRBD1
size: once
J: TRBJ2-1
CDR3: CATSDTGTGGDEQFF
DNA: TGTGCCACCAGTGACACCGGGACAGGGGGCGATGAGCAGTTCTTC

V: TRBV7-8
D: .
size: .
J: TRBJ1-6
CDR3: CASSLEPGQTSPLHF
DNA: TGTGCCAGCAGCTTAGAACCCGGCCAGACCTCACCCCTCCACTTT